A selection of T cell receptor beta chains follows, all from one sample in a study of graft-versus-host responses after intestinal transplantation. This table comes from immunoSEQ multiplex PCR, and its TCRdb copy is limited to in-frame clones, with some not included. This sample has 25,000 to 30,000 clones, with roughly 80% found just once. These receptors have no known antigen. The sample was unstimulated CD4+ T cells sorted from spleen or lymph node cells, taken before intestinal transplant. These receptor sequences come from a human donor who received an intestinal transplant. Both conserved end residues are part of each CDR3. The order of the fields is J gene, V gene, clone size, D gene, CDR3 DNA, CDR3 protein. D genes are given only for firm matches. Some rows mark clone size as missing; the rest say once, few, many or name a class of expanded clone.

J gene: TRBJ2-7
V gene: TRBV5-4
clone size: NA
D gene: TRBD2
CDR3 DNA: TGTGCCAGCAGCTTGTGGGCTAGCGGGCACCCCTACGAGCAGTACTTC
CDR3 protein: CASSLWASGHPYEQYF

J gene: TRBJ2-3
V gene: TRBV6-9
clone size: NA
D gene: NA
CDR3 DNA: TGTGCCAGCAGTGATCTCTACACAGATACGCAGTATTTT
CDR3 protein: CASSDLYTDTQYF

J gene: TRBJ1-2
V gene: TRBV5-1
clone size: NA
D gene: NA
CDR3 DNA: TGCGCCAGCAGCCAGACCCAGGGGCTTAACTATGGCTACACCTTC
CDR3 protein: CASSQTQGLNYGYTF

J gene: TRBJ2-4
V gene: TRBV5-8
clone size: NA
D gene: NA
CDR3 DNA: TGTGCCAGCAGCAAACCTTTAGCCAAAAACATTCAGTACTTC
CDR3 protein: CASSKPLAKNIQYF

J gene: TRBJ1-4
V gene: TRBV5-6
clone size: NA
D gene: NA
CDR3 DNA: TGTGCCAGCAGCGTTAGGGCAGAAAAACTGTTTTTT
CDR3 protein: CASSVRAEKLFF

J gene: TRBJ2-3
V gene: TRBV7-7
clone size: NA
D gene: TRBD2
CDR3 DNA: TGTGCTAGCAGCTTAGGCGGGGGGCGCACAGATACGCAGTATTTT
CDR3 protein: CASSLGGGRTDTQYF

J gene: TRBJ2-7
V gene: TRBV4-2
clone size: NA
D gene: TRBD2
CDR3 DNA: TGTGCCAGCAGCCCGGACACCTATAGGACTAGCGCAACGACCGCATCCTACGAGCAGTACTTC
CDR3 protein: CASSPDTYRTSATTASYEQYF

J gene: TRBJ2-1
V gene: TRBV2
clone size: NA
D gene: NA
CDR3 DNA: TGTGCCAGCCTGAGATACAATGAGCAGTTCTTC
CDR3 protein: CASLRYNEQFF

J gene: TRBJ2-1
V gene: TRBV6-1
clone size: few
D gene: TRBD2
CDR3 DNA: TGTGCCAGCAGTGAAGTTGTAGCGGGGGGTCTAAATGAGCAGTTCTTC
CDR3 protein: CASSEVVAGGLNEQFF

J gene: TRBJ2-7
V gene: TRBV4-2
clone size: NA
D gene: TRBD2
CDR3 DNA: TGTGCCAGCAGCCAAGACCCCTTTAGCGGGGGGGCCTACGAGCAGTACTTC
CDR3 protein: CASSQDPFSGGAYEQYF

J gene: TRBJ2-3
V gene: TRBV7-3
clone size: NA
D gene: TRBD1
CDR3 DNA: TGTGCCAGCAGCCCCGATTCAGGGGGCGCAGATACGCAGTATTTT
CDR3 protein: CASSPDSGGADTQYF

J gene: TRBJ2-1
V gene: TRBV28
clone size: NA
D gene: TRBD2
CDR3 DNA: TGTGCCAGCTGGGCGGGAGATGAGCAGTTCTTC
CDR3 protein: CASWAGDEQFF

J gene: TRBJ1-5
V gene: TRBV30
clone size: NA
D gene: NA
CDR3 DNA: TGTGCCTGGAGCCAAAAGGGGGATCAGCCCCAGCATTTT
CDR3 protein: CAWSQKGDQPQHF

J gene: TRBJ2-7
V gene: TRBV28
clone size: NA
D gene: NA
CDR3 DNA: TGTGCCAGCAGTTCCCCCTCCTACGAGCAGTACTTC
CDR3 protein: CASSSPSYEQYF

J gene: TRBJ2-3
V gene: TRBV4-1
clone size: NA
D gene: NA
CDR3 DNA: TGCGCCAGCAGCCAACCGGGACAAGGCACAGATACGCAGTATTTT
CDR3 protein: CASSQPGQGTDTQYF

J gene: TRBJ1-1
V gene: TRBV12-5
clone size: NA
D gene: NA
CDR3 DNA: TGTACTAGTGGTCCCAACACTGAAGCTTTCTTT
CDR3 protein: CTSGPNTEAFF

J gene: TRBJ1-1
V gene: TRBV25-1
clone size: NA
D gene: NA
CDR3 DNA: TGTGCCAGCAGTGAATGGTTAGGGAGTGGAGCTTTCTTT
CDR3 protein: CASSEWLGSGAFF

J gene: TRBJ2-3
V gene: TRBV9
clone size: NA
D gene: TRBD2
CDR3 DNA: TGTGCCAGCAGCGCCTGGCTAGCGGCAGATACGCAGTATTTT
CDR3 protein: CASSAWLAADTQYF